A single sample is the source of the 32 T cell receptor beta chains below, sequenced in a study of T-cell memory formation after mild COVID-19. One entry per CDR3 protein results from TCRdb running MiXCR on the 5' RACE reads. The sample gives 150,000 to 200,000 distinct CDR3 sequences, approximately 17% of which show up once; around 3.9% is in the top ten. The sequenced sample was PBMCs or a T cell subset sorted from them (not recorded which). These receptors were obtained from a man younger than 35 who had mild COVID-19 (a few samples of this study predate the infection). Cell type and time point are not known.

The chain employs TRBV7-8 and TRBJ2-3; TRBD1 or TRBD2 may be the D gene (5 bases each). Trimming shortened V by 4 bases and J by 5 bases, and 16 bases separated the two germline ends. The CDR3 totals 15 residues. Germline CDR1 is SGHVS and CDR2 is FQNEAQ. As DNA, the CDR3 is TGTGCCAGCAGCTACCAGAGGGGCTCGGGAGATACGCAGTATTTT. Encoded protein: CASSYQRGSGDTQYF. Using reference TRBV7-8 and TRBJ2-3 for the parts outside the CDR3, the full variable domain is GAGVSQSPRYKVAKRGQDVALRCDPISGHVSLFWYQQALGQGPEFLTYFQNEAQLDKSGLPSDRFFAERPEGSVSTLKIQRTQQEDSAVYLCASSYQRGSGDTQYFGPGTRLTVL.

J is TRBJ2-1 and V is TRBV20-1; a possible D gene is TRBD2 (6 bases). Looked up from germline, CDR1 is DFQATT and CDR2 is SNEGSKA (reference sequence). This CDR3 is 16 amino acids long. V was clipped by 6 bases and J by 2 bases, with 20 bases between them. The CDR3: CSAGTHIRGPYNEQFF. CDR3 bases: TGCAGTGCGGGGACTCACATAAGGGGACCCTACAATGAGCAGTTCTTC.

The chain joins TRBV5-1 to TRBJ2-5; D is uncertain. Trimming removed 0 bases at V and 3 bases at J, with 6 bases between. CDR3 length: 13 amino acids. Germline loops: CDR1 SGHRS, CDR2 YFSETQ. In DNA, the CDR3 is TGCGCCAGCAGCTTGGACGCGAAAGAGACCCAGTACTTC. It specifies CASSLDAKETQYF.

This clonotype was picked up a small number of times. The chain joins TRBV5-1 to TRBJ2-5; no firm D call. CDR1 is SGHRS and CDR2 is YFSETQ in the germline V gene. The CDR3 covers 14 residues. Between the trimmed V and J ends, which lost 2 bases and 2 bases, there was a span of 10 bases. DNA of the CDR3: TGCGCCAGCAGCTTACTTTCAAAACAAGAGACCCAGTACTTC. This translates into CASSLLSKQETQYF.

J is TRBJ2-5 and V is TRBV20-1, with TRBD2 as a possible D gene (5 bases). The V gene's germline CDR1 is DFQATT and CDR2 SNEGSKA (reference sequence). V was cut by 7 bases and J by 1 base, with 10 bases left in between. This CDR3 comprises 12 residues. CDR3 residues: CSGVGIQETQYF. CDR3 nucleotides: TGCAGTGGGGTCGGGATCCAAGAGACCCAGTACTTC.

CDR3 sequence (DNA): TGTGCCAGCAGCCCAGGGACAGCCGCCTACGAGCAGTACTTC. It codes for CASSPGTAAYEQYF. This sequence joins TRBV7-9 and TRBJ2-7; 7 bases agree with TRBD1. This CDR3 contains 14 residues. J was trimmed by 2 bases and V by 5 bases; bases with no gene match: 6. Germline V gene lookup returns CDR1 SEHNR and CDR2 FQNEAQ (reference sequence).

The sample holds many counts of this clonotype. The chain employs TRBV7-9 and TRBJ1-5; maybe TRBD1 (6 bases). Germline V lookup: CDR1 SEHNR, CDR2 FQNEAQ (reference sequence). CDR3 size: 13 residues. Trimming took off 8 bases at V and 7 bases at J, with 15 bases between the two ends. The CDR3 loop is CASSKLQGQPQHF. CDR3 DNA: TGTGCCAGCTCGAAATTACAGGGCCAGCCCCAGCATTTT.

This clonotype was observed a handful of times. J is TRBJ2-7 and V is TRBV5-1; D remains ambiguous. This CDR3 region has 12 residues. V lost 2 bases, J lost 5 bases, and 8 bases lay in between. The germline V gene has CDR1 SGHRS and CDR2 YFSETQ. The CDR3 region has the DNA TGCGCCAGCAGCTTAACCCAACACGAGCAGTACTTC. It translates to CASSLTQHEQYF.

The chain employs TRBV7-2 and TRBJ1-1; D might be TRBD1 (5 bases). Germline V CDR1 and CDR2: SGHTA, FQGNSA. V lost 0 bases, J lost 4 bases, and 9 bases lay in between. CDR3 length: 14 amino acids. The DNA of the CDR3 is TGTGCCAGCAGCTTAGCCCCCACAGGCACTGAAGCTTTCTTT. This codes for CASSLAPTGTEAFF.

This clonotype came up a few times. The genes are TRBV7-9 and TRBJ2-7, with D uncertain. Trimming took off 0 bases at V and 7 bases at J, with 7 bases between the two ends. Germline values: CDR1 SEHNR, CDR2 FQNEAQ (reference sequence). The CDR3 has 12 amino acids. The CDR3 spells CASSLAVGEQYV. The CDR3, as DNA: TGTGCCAGCAGCTTAGCGGTGGGGGAGCAGTACGTC.

The chain combines TRBV4-1 with TRBJ2-7, with D unresolved. CDR1 and CDR2 from the germline V gene are MGHRA and YSYEKL. Deletions cut 4 bases from V and 2 bases from J, with 9 bases between. The CDR3 sequence is 13 residues long. The CDR3 loop is CASSRSLTYEQYF. For the CDR3, the DNA is TGCGCCAGCAGCCGCTCCCTAACCTACGAGCAGTACTTC.

This clonotype has just a few counts. V is TRBV10-3 and J is TRBJ2-3, with a weak D call TRBD1 (6 bases). Germline V gene sequence: CDR1 ENHRY, CDR2 SYGVKD. Trimming shortened V by 2 bases and J by 2 bases, and 11 bases separated the two germline ends. This CDR3 has 15 amino acids. Here the CDR3 DNA reads TGTGCCATCAGTGAGAGAGAGGGGGACACAGATACGCAGTATTTT. This encodes CAISEREGDTDTQYF.

Many counts were recorded for this clonotype. The chain recombines TRBV7-2 with TRBJ2-2; D may be TRBD1 or TRBD2 (5 bases each). The CDR3 sequence is 14 residues long. The V and J ends lost 5 bases and 4 bases respectively, with 11 bases between them. Germline V CDR1 and CDR2: SGHTA, FQGNSA. The CDR3 coding sequence is TGTGCCAGCAGCCTGTCAGGGAGCACCGGGGAGCTGTTTTTT. Encoded protein: CASSLSGSTGELFF.

The chain uses TRBV6-2 or TRBV6-3 and TRBJ2-4, with D possibly being TRBD1 or TRBD2 (5 bases each). Germline V gives CDR1 MNHEY, CDR2 SVGEGT. The CDR3 runs 14 residues. V was pared by 0 bases and J by 5 bases, with 8 bases between. The CDR3 is CASSYSGTQNIQYF. CDR3 bases: TGTGCCAGCAGTTACTCGGGGACCCAAAACATTCAGTACTTC.

This chain uses TRBV28 with TRBJ2-2; D might be TRBD2 (5 bases). The CDR3 length is 17 residues. From germline, CDR1 is MDHEN and CDR2 SYDVKM. V was cut by 3 bases and J by 1 base, with 15 bases left in between. DNA of the CDR3: TGTGCCAGCAGTTTTCTGATAAGGCGGGTGAACACCGGGGAGCTGTTTTTT. It translates to CASSFLIRRVNTGELFF.

This clonotype occurred many times. This rearrangement joins TRBV30 to TRBJ2-3; 10 positions match TRBD2. The length of the CDR3 is 13 residues. J was trimmed by 3 bases and V by 6 bases; bases with no gene match: 3. CDR1 GTSNPN and CDR2 SVGIG come from the germline V gene (reference sequence). CDR3 sequence reads: CACKTSGTDTQYF. The CDR3 nucleotides read TGTGCCTGCAAGACTAGCGGGACAGATACGCAGTATTTT.

The CDR3 nucleotides are TGTGCCAGCAGCACAACTAGCGGAGAGCAGTTCTTC. This codes for CASSTTSGEQFF. V gene TRBV6-2 or TRBV6-3 combines with J gene TRBJ2-1; 8 bases match TRBD2. The CDR3 has 12 amino acids. Germline-derived CDR1 and CDR2 are MNHEY and SVGEGT. V lost 6 bases to trimming and J lost 10 bases; unmatched junction nucleotides: 5.

The rearrangement links TRBV28 to TRBJ2-3, with 8 bases fitting TRBD2. Germline CDR1 MDHEN, CDR2 SYDVKM. V gave up 3 bases and J gave up 2 bases; unmatched junction bases: 7. This CDR3 is 16 amino acids long. The CDR3 DNA sequence: TGTGCCAGCAGTTTCCCCCCGGGGGGGCACACAGATACGCAGTATTTT. Residues: CASSFPPGGHTDTQYF. Looking up the rest from reference TRBV28 and TRBJ2-3 gives the full variable domain: DVKVTQSSRYLVKRTGEKVFLECVQDMDHENMFWYRQDPGLGLRLIYFSYDVKMKEKGDIPEGYSVSREKKERFSLILESASTNQTSMYLCASSFPPGGHTDTQYFGPGTRLTVL.

The V call is TRBV5-1, the J call TRBJ2-7; 7 positions match TRBD1. CDR1 and CDR2 from the germline V gene are SGHRS and YFSETQ. V was clipped by 3 bases and J by 1 base; unmatched bases: 7. CDR3 length: 15 amino acids. CDR3 DNA: TGCGCCAGCAGCTCACCCGGGACAGCTTCCTACGAGCAGTACTTC. This sequence encodes CASSSPGTASYEQYF.

The chain combines TRBV10-3 with TRBJ1-2; perhaps TRBD1 as D (5 bases). Germline CDR1 reads ENHRY; CDR2 reads SYGVKD. Trimming stripped 4 bases from V and 1 base from J, with 10 bases between. The CDR3 is made up of 14 amino acids. This chain's CDR3 is CAISGGLLNYGYTF. DNA for the CDR3: TGTGCCATCAGTGGGGGGTTACTTAACTATGGCTACACCTTC.

This clonotype has just a few counts. This chain joins TRBV20-1 and TRBJ1-5; D possibly corresponds to TRBD1 (5 bases). This CDR3 contains 13 residues. The V end lost 1 base, the J end lost 5 bases, and 9 bases lay between the germline ends. CDR1 and CDR2 (germline): DFQATT, SNEGSKA (reference sequence). In DNA form, the CDR3 reads TGCAGTGCTAGAGGGGGGGTGGATCAGCCCCAGCATTTT. This sequence encodes CSARGGVDQPQHF.

The chain employs TRBV7-9 and TRBJ1-2; D not certain. CDR1 is SEHNR, CDR2 FQNEAQ, per germline (reference sequence). V was cut by 2 bases and J by 4 bases, with 11 bases left in between. CDR3 size: 14 residues. The CDR3: CASSLSGSTYGYTF. The CDR3 bases are TGTGCCAGCAGCTTATCCGGGAGCACCTATGGCTACACCTTC.

This clonotype was seen only a few times. The chain recombines TRBV7-9 with TRBJ2-2; TRBD1 agrees at 7 bases. Germline V gene sequence: CDR1 SEHNR, CDR2 FQNEAQ (reference sequence). The CDR3 totals 13 residues. Losses at the gene ends were 4 bases for V and 6 bases for J; bases not matched to a gene: 2. This chain's CDR3 is CASSWGQPGELFF. The CDR3 region has the DNA TGTGCCAGCAGCTGGGGACAGCCCGGGGAGCTGTTTTTT.

This clonotype was seen only a few times. The chain has TRBV14 and TRBJ2-1; 9 bases fit TRBD1. CDR3 length: 12 residues. J was trimmed by 15 bases and V by 5 bases; bases with no gene match: 8. Germline-derived CDR1 and CDR2 are SGHDN and FVKESK. The CDR3 spells CASSWTGATLFF. The CDR3 DNA sequence: TGTGCCAGCAGCTGGACAGGGGCGACGCTGTTCTTC.

A few counts support this clonotype. The chain recombines TRBV29-1 with TRBJ1-5; 8 nucleotides match TRBD1. This CDR3 is 11 amino acids long. In germline, CDR1 is SQVTM, CDR2 ANQGSEA. After removal of 5 bases from V and 11 bases from J, the junction contained 5 bases not matched to a gene. In nucleotides, the CDR3 is TGCAGCGTTCACGACAGGGGTACCCAGCATTTT. Its protein is CSVHDRGTQHF.

This chain uses TRBV7-9 with TRBJ1-2; D remains ambiguous. V was cut by 5 bases and J by 8 bases, with 12 bases left in between. The length of the CDR3 is 12 residues. Germline CDR1 and CDR2: SEHNR and FQNEAQ (reference sequence). The CDR3 loop reads CASSIGIRGYTF. The CDR3 nucleotides are TGTGCCAGCAGCATCGGGATTAGGGGCTACACCTTC. Full variable domain (rest looked up from reference TRBV7-9 and TRBJ1-2): DTGVSQNPRHKITKRGQNVTFRCDPISEHNRLYWYRQTLGQGPEFLTYFQNEAQLEKSRLLSDRFSAERPKGSFSTLEIQRTEQGDSAMYLCASSIGIRGYTFGSGTRLTVV.

This clonotype was counted a few times. This sequence joins TRBV4-3 and TRBJ2-7, with D perhaps TRBD1 (5 bases). With 1 base removed from V and 0 bases from J, the gap between germline ends came to 10 bases. CDR3 length: 15 residues. The germline gives CDR1 LGHNA, CDR2 YSLEER. CDR3 protein: CASSQGRQYSYEQYF. The DNA of the CDR3 is TGCGCCAGCAGCCAAGGACGACAGTACTCCTACGAGCAGTACTTC.

This clonotype was counted a few times. The gene calls are TRBV7-9 and TRBJ1-1, with D hard to call. Trimming pared 5 bases from V and 10 bases from J, leaving 14 bases between. CDR1 SEHNR and CDR2 FQNEAQ come from the germline V gene (reference sequence). The CDR3 is 12 residues long. CDR3: CASSPVSVGAFF. Written as DNA, the CDR3 is TGTGCCAGCAGCCCCGTATCGGTCGGAGCTTTCTTT.

The rearrangement links TRBV27 to TRBJ2-5, with D uncertain. The V gene lost 5 bases and the J gene lost 5 bases, with 15 bases spanning the gap. Germline lookup yields CDR1 MNHEY and CDR2 SMNVEV (reference sequence). This CDR3 region has 14 residues. The CDR3 DNA sequence: TGTGCCAGCAGTCCAAACGATCGTGTGGAGACCCAGTACTTC. Translating it yields CASSPNDRVETQYF.

The rearrangement links TRBV7-2 to TRBJ1-1, with TRBD1 identical over 8 bases. Trimming removed 4 bases from V and 4 bases from J; junction bases left unmatched: 5. The CDR3 sequence is 14 residues long. Germline CDR1 and CDR2: SGHTA and FQGNSA. The CDR3 bases are TGTGCCAGCAGCTCCCAGGGGGCGAGCACTGAAGCTTTCTTT. It encodes CASSSQGASTEAFF.

The gene calls are TRBV20-1 and TRBJ2-5; the D gene is possibly TRBD2 (7 bases). The ends were cut back, 6 bases at V and 0 bases at J, with 20 bases in the middle. Germline lookup yields CDR1 DFQATT and CDR2 SNEGSKA (reference sequence). The CDR3 length is 16 residues. CDR3 coding DNA: TGCAGTGCCACGGGGTTGGGGGGGCCGTACCAAGAGACCCAGTACTTC. It codes for CSATGLGGPYQETQYF.

The J gene is TRBJ2-3, the V gene TRBV7-3, with D perhaps TRBD2 (5 bases). This CDR3 region has 15 residues. CDR1 and CDR2 (germline): SGHTA, FQGTGA. V was shortened by 5 bases and J by 0 bases, with 12 bases between the two germline ends. CDR3 loop: CASSPRGPSTDTQYF. The CDR3 DNA reads TGTGCCAGCAGCCCGCGCGGGCCTAGCACAGATACGCAGTATTTT.